A selection of T cell receptor beta chains follows, all from one sample in a study of blood T cell repertoires in COVID-19. Assay: immunoSEQ multiplex PCR; the TCRdb copy retains only in-frame clones and omits some. The table shows roughly 140,000 clones, with about 83% occurring only once. Sequenced sample: peripheral blood. The receptors originated from a woman aged 40 to 55 with acute or convalescent COVID-19. The CDR3 runs from the conserved cysteine through the conserved F or W. D genes are given only for firm matches. Rows may omit the clone size; those that give it use once, few, many or a size class.

abundance	d_gene	v_gene	j_gene	CDR3aa	CDR3nt
-	TRBD1	TRBV7-9	TRBJ1-1	CASSEGGQGPEAFF	TGTGCCAGCAGCGAAGGGGGACAGGGCCCTGAAGCTTTCTTT
-	TRBD1	TRBV5-6	TRBJ2-1	CASSKGTGLVNEQFF	TGTGCCAGCAGCAAAGGGACAGGTTTAGTCAATGAGCAGTTCTTC
-	-	TRBV27	TRBJ2-5	CASRGEGHHVETQYF	TGTGCCAGCAGGGGAGAAGGTCACCACGTGGAGACCCAGTACTTC
-	-	TRBV7-9	TRBJ1-4	CASSPDSQATNEKLFF	TGTGCCAGCAGCCCAGATTCACAGGCGACTAATGAAAAACTGTTTTTT
-	-	TRBV11-3	TRBJ1-5	CASICSFSNNQPQHF	TGTGCCAGCATCTGTAGCTTCAGTAACAATCAGCCCCAGCATTTT
-	TRBD1	TRBV11-2	TRBJ1-1	CASSWDRVNTEAFF	TGTGCCAGCAGCTGGGACAGGGTGAACACTGAAGCTTTCTTT
-	TRBD2	TRBV10-2	TRBJ2-4	CASSSGLAKNIQYF	TGCGCCAGCTCTAGCGGGTTAGCCAAAAACATTCAGTACTTC
-	-	TRBV5-4	TRBJ1-6	CASSRGFQSSYNSPLHF	TGTGCCAGCAGCCGGGGGTTTCAGAGCTCCTATAATTCACCCCTCCACTTT
-	-	TRBV18	TRBJ1-2	CASRAGYGYTF	TGTGCCAGCCGCGCGGGCTATGGCTACACCTTC
-	-	TRBV5-4	TRBJ2-1	CASSYFPASRGEQFF	TGTGCCAGCAGCTACTTCCCGGCCTCCCGGGGTGAGCAGTTCTTC
-	-	TRBV10-3	TRBJ1-1	CAISETSTATEAFF	TGTGCCATCAGTGAGACATCGACAGCGACTGAAGCTTTCTTT
-	TRBD1	TRBV3-1/TRBV3-2	TRBJ2-7	CASSARDRWEGSYEQYF	TGTGCCAGCAGCGCCCGGGACAGGTGGGAAGGGTCCTACGAGCAGTACTTC
-	-	TRBV4-3	TRBJ1-1	CASSQDSGTSTEAFF	TGCGCCAGCAGCCAAGATTCAGGGACAAGCACTGAAGCTTTCTTT
-	-	TRBV3-1/TRBV3-2	TRBJ2-7	CASSQDRQDEQYF	TGTGCCAGCAGCCAAGACCGACAGGACGAGCAGTACTTC
-	TRBD1	TRBV9	TRBJ2-2	CASSLTGSFNGELFF	TGTGCCAGCAGCCTGACAGGGTCTTTTAACGGGGAGCTGTTTTTT
many	TRBD1	TRBV12-3/TRBV12-4	TRBJ1-2	CASRQGANYGYTF	TGTGCCAGCAGACAGGGGGCTAACTATGGCTACACCTTC
-	-	TRBV30	TRBJ1-1	CASPGGGSKAFF	TGTGCCTCCCCGGGCGGGGGGTCTAAAGCTTTCTTT
-	-	TRBV5-1	TRBJ2-7	CASSFGPQGNAGYEQYF	TGCGCCAGCAGCTTCGGTCCTCAGGGGAATGCCGGCTACGAGCAGTACTTC
-	TRBD2	TRBV9	TRBJ2-1	CASSVGTSGNNEQFF	TGTGCCAGCAGCGTAGGGACTAGCGGAAACAATGAGCAGTTCTTC
-	-	TRBV5-1	TRBJ1-1	CASSLVQGGTEAFF	TGCGCCAGCAGCTTGGTACAGGGAGGGACTGAAGCTTTCTTT